This T cell receptor beta chain comes out of a study of OX40 agonist ivuxolimab in advanced cancers. Regarding the complete study: Ivuxolimab was an agonistic, fully human IgG2 monoclonal antibody directed against OX40 (CD134), a costimulatory receptor. Intravenous ivuxolimab was administered to patients every 2 weeks at six dose levels: 0.01, 0.1, 0.3, 1.5, 3 and 10 mg/kg. Of the approximately 54 dose-escalation patients, hepatocellular carcinoma was present in 19, melanoma in approximately 15, renal cell carcinoma in 9 and head and neck cancer in 9. A male proportion of 82.7% and a mean age of 60 years, ranging from about 23 to 90, were recorded for the dose-escalation cohort. Prior anti-PD-1, anti-PD-L1 or anti-CTLA-4 therapy was permitted, and checkpoint inhibitors had been received by 40% to 50% of dose-escalation patients. Partial responses occurred in three dose-escalation patients: two with cutaneous melanoma and one with hepatocellular carcinoma. Peripheral TCRbeta sequencing aimed to test whether ivuxolimab altered TCR sequence diversity and caused clonal T-cell expansion. The paper describes the monotherapy dose-escalation part (N ≈ 52 patients) of the phase I trial of ivuxolimab.

Turning to this clone: The specificity of this receptor is unknown. Base quality data are lacking; no much larger clone is found one base away.

Patients with a history of autoimmune disease or receiving systemic immunosuppression were excluded from the trial. Peripheral blood for TCR sequencing was drawn from every dose cohort at baseline, at cycle 4 day 1 and at cycle 7 day 1. The samples were drawn from a first-in-human, open-label, multicenter phase I dose-escalation trial of ivuxolimab. Adults with locally advanced or metastatic melanoma, renal cell, hepatocellular, or head and neck squamous cell carcinoma were enrolled in the trial. CD4+ and CD8+ T cells were sorted separately from peripheral blood before TCR sequencing. The CDR3 sequence holds 13 residues, the cysteine and phenylalanine included. The DNA shown is the 39-base CDR3, in frame from base 1. The V and J ends are trimmed by 8 bases and 1 base, leaving 11 bases between them. CDR1 and CDR2 were assigned from the germline V gene as SGHNT and YENEEA. For sequencing of the TCRbeta CDR3 region, genomic DNA was extracted from the sorted cells. The immunoSEQ Assay was used for sequencing of TCRbeta CDR3 regions. What TCRdb holds here is the immuneACCESS table cut down to in-frame rearrangements. Part of the clones is not present; checked against another copy, under half of the missing clones reflect an unresolved V gene, and the others are unexplained. The sample profile shows 60,000 to 75,000 clones; about 90% of them were found once. The top ten constitute 0.86% of the sample.

What the research found in general, with its limitations: Partial responders in the 0.1-3.0 mg/kg groups had among the lowest normalized peripheral clonal expansion, especially among CD8+ T cells. Low levels of normalized T-cell clonal expansion were also shown by some nonresponding patients. The antigen specificity of the clonally expanded peripheral T cells was not determined. After ivuxolimab, more expanded clones were found on average in CD8+ T cells than in CD4+ T cells. Clonal expansion of both CD4+ and CD8+ blood T cells was observed from baseline to week 6 at doses 0.1 to 3.0 mg/kg.

Rearrangement joined TRBV11-3 to TRBJ1-1; no D gene can be assigned with confidence. The sequence came from an adult with an advanced solid tumor such as melanoma, head and neck, liver or kidney cancer. The material was CD4+ or CD8+ T cells sorted from blood, obtained in a trial of the OX40 agonist ivuxolimab. The CDR3 reads as follows: CASEYTENTEAFF. The DNA is TGTGCCAGCGAGTACACGGAGAACACTGAAGCTTTCTTT.